This T cell receptor (beta chain) was observed in a study of blood T cell repertoires in COVID-19. Across the study: The study drew acute and convalescent COVID-19 samples from the United States, Italy and Spain.

Original handling: Reference gene primer amplification yielded estimated nucleated cell counts. Produced via immunoSEQ multiplex PCR; TCRdb's table is partial and in-frame only. Clonal size and the V and J genes are those of that table, whereas D and trimming came from the DNA. Of some 190,000 clones listed, 82% were seen once; the top ten hold 7.8%. While infection was still active, Seattle patients were enrolled and then followed longitudinally. The clonotype originates from a woman between 55 and 75 years old with COVID-19, enrolled during active disease. The sequencing sample was made of peripheral blood.

The CDR3 DNA sequence: TGTGCCAGCAGCTTAGTGGGCACGGGGAGAGGGACCCAGTACTTC. It specifies CASSLVGTGRGTQYF. The chain has TRBV7-2 and TRBJ2-5, with D perhaps TRBD2 (5 bases). CDR1 SGHTA and CDR2 FQGNSA come from the germline V gene. The CDR3 loop spans 15 amino acids. Deletions cut 1 base from V and 7 bases from J, with 16 bases between.